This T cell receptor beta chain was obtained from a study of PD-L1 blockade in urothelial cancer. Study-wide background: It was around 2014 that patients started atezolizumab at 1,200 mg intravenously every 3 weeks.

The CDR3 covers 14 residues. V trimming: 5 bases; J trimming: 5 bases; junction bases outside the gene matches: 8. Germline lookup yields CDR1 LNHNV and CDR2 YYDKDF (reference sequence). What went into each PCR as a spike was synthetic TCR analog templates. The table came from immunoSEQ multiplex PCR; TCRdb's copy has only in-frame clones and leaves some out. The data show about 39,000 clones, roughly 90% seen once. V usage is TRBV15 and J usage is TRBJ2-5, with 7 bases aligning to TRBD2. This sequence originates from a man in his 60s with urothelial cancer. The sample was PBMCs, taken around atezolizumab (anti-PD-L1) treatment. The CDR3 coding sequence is TGTGCCACCAGCTCCCTCGGGGGGTGGGAGACCCAGTACTTC. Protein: CATSSLGGWETQYF.